The rows below give T cell receptor beta chains drawn from one sample of a study of CD8+ T cells in alopecia areata. TCRdb's table, derived via immunoSEQ multiplex PCR, lists solely in-frame clones and lacks some. The sample shows some 42,000 clones, just under 95% of them seen only once. Sequenced material: CD8+ T cells sorted from blood, taken at week 24, from a patient treated with tofacitinib. These receptors were obtained from a human donor with alopecia areata. Each CDR3 is given with its conserved first and last residue. D genes are given only for firm matches. A row's size may be missing; if present it is once, few, many or a size class.

abundance | j_gene | d_gene | v_gene | CDR3aa | CDR3nt
NA | TRBJ1-6 | NA | TRBV4-2 | CASSQAVNSPLHF | TGTGCCAGCAGCCAAGCGGTTAATTCACCCCTCCACTTT
once | TRBJ1-3 | NA | TRBV7-9 | CASSFLNYRAWENTIYF | TGTGCCAGCAGCTTCCTCAACTACAGGGCGTGGGAAAACACCATATATTTT
NA | TRBJ2-7 | NA | TRBV28 | CASSLSSYEQYF | TGTGCCAGCAGCCTCAGCTCCTACGAGCAGTACTTC
NA | TRBJ2-5 | NA | TRBV6-6 | CASSYSVEQETQYF | TGTGCCAGCAGTTACTCGGTGGAACAAGAGACCCAGTACTTC
once | TRBJ2-1 | NA | TRBV7-7 | CASSPRTGDPYNEQFF | TGTGCTAGCAGCCCACGGACCGGGGATCCCTACAATGAGCAGTTCTTC
NA | TRBJ2-1 | NA | TRBV25-1 | CASTQSYNEQFF | TGTGCCAGCACACAGTCCTACAATGAGCAGTTCTTC
few | TRBJ2-3 | NA | TRBV2 | CARDGGFTSSTDTQYF | TGTGCCAGGGATGGAGGTTTTACGTCAAGCACAGATACGCAGTATTTT
NA | TRBJ2-1 | NA | TRBV29-1 | CSVIQHNEQFF | TGCAGCGTCATCCAACACAATGAGCAGTTCTTC
NA | TRBJ2-7 | NA | TRBV29-1 | CSVESAYEQYF | TGCAGCGTTGAGAGTGCCTACGAGCAGTACTTC
NA | TRBJ2-2 | NA | TRBV7-9 | CASSFQELFF | TGTGCCAGCAGCTTTCAAGAGCTGTTTTTT
NA | TRBJ2-4 | NA | TRBV21-1 | CASRSRDRVGAKNIQYF | TGTGCCAGCAGGTCCCGGGACAGGGTAGGGGCCAAAAACATTCAGTACTTC
NA | TRBJ2-5 | NA | TRBV28 | CASSVFGSQETQYF | TGTGCCAGCAGTGTCTTCGGGTCCCAAGAGACCCAGTACTTC
NA | TRBJ2-6 | NA | TRBV30 | CAWQAGSSGANVLTF | TGTGCCTGGCAAGCAGGGAGCTCTGGGGCCAACGTCCTGACTTTC
NA | TRBJ2-7 | NA | TRBV14 | CASSQLRPKRGEQYF | TGTGCCAGCAGCCAATTAAGACCAAAAAGAGGCGAGCAGTACTTC
NA | TRBJ2-2 | TRBD1 | TRBV19 | CASTNIRGTANTGELFF | TGTGCCAGTACCAATATCAGGGGGACAGCGAACACCGGGGAGCTGTTTTTT
NA | TRBJ2-7 | TRBD2 | TRBV27 | CASTPLPGGSSYEQYF | TGTGCCAGCACCCCTCTTCCGGGGGGGAGCTCCTACGAGCAGTACTTC
NA | TRBJ2-7 | TRBD1 | TRBV27 | CASTLTGGVAGEQYF | TGTGCCAGCACCCTTACAGGGGGCGTAGCTGGCGAGCAGTACTTC
NA | TRBJ2-3 | TRBD2 | TRBV7-9 | CASSSTSGGSTDTQYF | TGTGCCAGCAGCAGCACTAGCGGGGGGTCAACAGATACGCAGTATTTT
NA | TRBJ2-7 | NA | TRBV28 | CASSFPDGEQYF | TGTGCCAGCAGTTTCCCAGACGGTGAGCAGTACTTC
NA | TRBJ2-1 | NA | TRBV19 | CASSVGNPTLNEQFF | TGTGCCAGTAGTGTCGGGAATCCGACCTTGAATGAGCAGTTCTTC
NA | TRBJ1-2 | NA | TRBV27 | CASSPSPGREWVSGYTF | TGTGCCAGCAGTCCCTCCCCGGGGCGCGAGTGGGTGAGCGGCTACACCTTC
NA | TRBJ2-5 | TRBD2 | TRBV15 | CATSGGLAGAAETQYF | TGTGCCACCAGCGGAGGACTAGCGGGGGCGGCGGAGACCCAGTACTTC
NA | TRBJ2-1 | TRBD1 | TRBV9 | CASSAEEGTATLYNEQFF | TGTGCCAGCAGCGCCGAAGAAGGGACAGCGACCCTCTACAATGAGCAGTTCTTC
NA | TRBJ2-7 | NA | TRBV28 | CASGTPREIYEQYF | TGTGCCAGCGGCACACCCAGGGAAATCTACGAGCAGTACTTC
NA | TRBJ2-3 | NA | TRBV27 | CASSSDLVRADTQYF | TGTGCCAGCAGTTCGGACCTTGTGCGGGCAGATACGCAGTATTTT
NA | TRBJ2-7 | NA | TRBV11-2 | CASSLGPVEQYF | TGTGCCAGCAGCTTAGGACCCGTCGAGCAGTACTTC
NA | TRBJ2-7 | TRBD1 | TRBV29-1 | CSVDSGTGTYEQYF | TGCAGCGTTGATTCCGGGACAGGAACCTACGAGCAGTACTTC
NA | TRBJ2-1 | NA | TRBV15 | CATSSESTGTHTTEDEQFF | TGTGCCACCAGCAGCGAATCAACCGGGACCCACACTACTGAGGATGAGCAGTTCTTC
NA | TRBJ2-1 | NA | TRBV4-2 | CASSQATSDIGAENEQFF | TGTGCCAGCAGCCAAGCCACCTCGGACATTGGGGCGGAAAATGAGCAGTTCTTC
NA | TRBJ2-2 | NA | TRBV27 | CASSFVGNLAGELFF | TGTGCCAGCAGTTTTGTGGGGAACCTCGCCGGGGAGCTGTTTTTT
few | TRBJ2-3 | TRBD1 | TRBV28 | CASSPTGGRTDTQYF | TGTGCCAGCAGCCCGACAGGGGGGAGGACAGATACGCAGTATTTT
once | TRBJ2-7 | NA | TRBV7-9 | CASSLSDPRSYEQYF | TGTGCCAGCAGCTTATCCGACCCCCGTTCCTACGAGCAGTACTTC
NA | TRBJ1-4 | NA | TRBV2 | CASSAPPVEKLFF | TGTGCCAGCAGTGCCCCCCCGGTTGAAAAACTGTTTTTT
NA | TRBJ2-7 | NA | TRBV2 | CASIGDNSYEQYF | TGTGCCAGCATAGGGGACAACTCCTACGAGCAGTACTTC
NA | TRBJ1-5 | NA | TRBV27 | CASRGALSQPQHF | TGTGCCAGCAGGGGGGCATTAAGTCAGCCCCAGCATTTT
NA | TRBJ2-7 | NA | TRBV2 | CASSAGGLSYEQYF | TGTGCCAGCAGTGCCGGTGGTCTCTCCTACGAGCAGTACTTC
NA | TRBJ2-7 | NA | TRBV7-6 | CASSLGGGVTNEQYF | TGTGCCAGCAGCTTAGGGGGAGGCGTAACGAATGAGCAGTACTTC
once | TRBJ2-1 | NA | TRBV30 | CAWSGISTSNEQFF | TGTGCCTGGAGCGGCATTTCCACCTCAAATGAGCAGTTCTTC
NA | TRBJ2-3 | TRBD2 | TRBV5-1 | CASSFIGLASTDTQYF | TGCGCCAGCAGCTTTATTGGACTAGCGAGCACAGATACGCAGTATTTT
NA | TRBJ2-1 | NA | TRBV14 | CASSQRGGNNEQFF | TGTGCCAGCAGCCAACGGGGAGGCAACAATGAGCAGTTCTTC
NA | TRBJ2-5 | NA | TRBV7-2 | CASSSPWGQETQYF | TGTGCCAGCAGCTCCCCGTGGGGCCAAGAGACCCAGTACTTC
NA | TRBJ2-7 | TRBD1 | TRBV27 | CASSLTGIYEQYF | TGTGCCAGCTCCCTGACAGGGATCTACGAGCAGTACTTC
NA | TRBJ2-5 | NA | TRBV4-3 | CASSQDLVGLETQYF | TGCGCCAGCAGCCAAGACTTAGTCGGGTTAGAGACCCAGTACTTC
NA | TRBJ2-2 | NA | TRBV6-6 | CASSYSGTGELFF | TGTGCCAGCAGTTATAGTGGCACCGGGGAGCTGTTTTTT
NA | TRBJ2-7 | NA | TRBV13 | CASSSPGTSPYEQYF | TGTGCCAGCAGCTCGCCAGGGACCTCTCCCTACGAGCAGTACTTC
NA | TRBJ2-7 | NA | TRBV10-3 | CAISQDSYEQYF | TGTGCCATCAGTCAGGACTCCTACGAGCAGTACTTC
NA | TRBJ2-2 | NA | TRBV29-1 | CSVDLGQNTGELFF | TGCAGCGTTGATTTGGGACAGAACACCGGGGAGCTGTTTTTT
NA | TRBJ2-5 | NA | TRBV4-3 | CASSRLLGGRETQYF | TGCGCCAGCAGCCGTCTTCTGGGGGGCCGTGAGACCCAGTACTTC
NA | TRBJ2-7 | NA | TRBV2 | CASSEGFGGGNYEQYF | TGTGCCAGCAGTGAAGGGTTTGGAGGGGGGAACTACGAGCAGTACTTC
NA | TRBJ2-1 | NA | TRBV27 | CASSLESSSYNEQFF | TGTGCCAGCAGTTTGGAGTCAAGCTCCTACAATGAGCAGTTCTTC
NA | TRBJ2-1 | NA | TRBV28 | CASRAGGDYNEQFF | TGTGCCAGCAGGGCCGGAGGAGACTACAATGAGCAGTTCTTC
NA | TRBJ2-2 | TRBD2 | TRBV7-8 | CASSDRVAGAPGELFF | TGTGCCAGCAGCGATCGAGTAGCGGGGGCTCCCGGGGAGCTGTTTTTT
NA | TRBJ2-5 | NA | TRBV27 | CASMSGLGRETQYF | TGTGCCAGCATGTCGGGTCTAGGTCGGGAGACCCAGTACTTC
NA | TRBJ2-7 | TRBD1 | TRBV10-3 | CATAGGQGIDEQYF | TGTGCCACTGCTGGCGGACAGGGCATCGACGAGCAGTACTTC
NA | TRBJ2-1 | NA | TRBV7-6 | CASSLAPRYNEQFF | TGTGCCAGCAGCTTAGCCCCAAGATACAATGAGCAGTTCTTC
NA | TRBJ2-7 | NA | TRBV7-8 | CASSPEGDYPSYEQYF | TGTGCCAGCAGCCCAGAGGGCGATTACCCCTCCTACGAGCAGTACTTC
NA | TRBJ2-7 | NA | TRBV6-1 | CASSEEGDAPYEQYF | TGTGCCAGCAGTGAAGAAGGGGACGCGCCCTACGAGCAGTACTTC
NA | TRBJ2-5 | NA | TRBV6-5 | CASSYYGGAETQYF | TGTGCCAGCAGTTACTATGGGGGTGCGGAGACCCAGTACTTC
NA | TRBJ2-3 | NA | TRBV11-2 | CASSYRPDTQYF | TGTGCCAGCAGCTATAGACCAGATACGCAGTATTTT